These 27 T cell receptor beta chains came from one sample sequenced in a study of regulatory T cells in long-lasting Graves disease (dated by TCRdb to the early 2020s). What this sample's time point label stands for: newly diagnosed GD, antithyroid drugs for less than 3 months. RNA was extracted from PBMCs in TRIzol for both TCR sequencing and RNA sequencing. Libraries were made using multiplex PCR. The instrument was an Illumina HiSeq 4000. iRepertoire HTBI primers and Arm-PCR amplification of CDR3 regions were used to construct TCR beta libraries. The public reads were reprocessed in TCRdb via fastp at Q25 and MiXCR, keeping in-frame beta chains. All rows with the same CDR3 protein become a single entry with the most common DNA and genes. This sample holds 410,000 or so distinct CDR3 sequences; 14% to 15% were observed only once. Of the sample, approximately 15% is held by the ten largest clones.

This sample was also put to use in a study of T cells in Graves' hyperthyroidism and ophthalmopathy.

Material: peripheral blood mononuclear cells (PBMCs), obtained at new diagnosis, from a patient treated with antithyroid drugs. Every receptor here comes from a woman in her twenties or thirties with Graves disease. Donor details come from another sample of the same person, matched by shared clones.

In its sample, this clonotype was seen a few times. CDR3 in amino acids: CSASFLTGSNGYTF. DNA for the CDR3: TGCAGCGCTAGTTTTTTGACAGGGTCGAATGGCTACACCTTC. This chain connects TRBV29-1 to TRBJ1-2; TRBD1 agrees at 7 bases. Trimming at V came to 7 bases and at J to 6 bases, leaving 14 bases not matched to a gene. CDR3 length equals 14 residues. Germline V gene lookup returns CDR1 SQVTM and CDR2 ANQGSEA.

This chain connects TRBV24-1 to TRBJ2-5, with D tentatively TRBD2 (7 bases). Trimming shortened V by 3 bases and J by 3 bases, and 16 bases separated the two germline ends. The germline gives CDR1 KGHDR, CDR2 SFDVKD. The CDR3 is made up of 16 amino acids. The chain's CDR3 is CATSDLGEGVEETQYF. CDR3 nucleotide sequence: TGTGCCACCAGTGATCTGGGGGAGGGGGTGGAAGAGACCCAGTACTTC.

Worth noting for this clonotype: With a much larger clone just one base away, this may be a read error. This chain uses TRBV28 with TRBJ2-7, with D unclear. Germline CDR1 and CDR2: MDHEN and SYDVKM. The CDR3 extends over 16 amino acids. With 5 bases removed from V and 3 bases from J, the gap between germline ends came to 20 bases. The CDR3 nucleotides read TGTGCCAGCAGTGGAATAGTTATAGTGGGTTACTACGAGCAGTACTTC. Residues: CASSGIVIVGYYEQYF.

V is TRBV5-1 and J is TRBJ1-4; D remains ambiguous. The germline gives CDR1 SGHRS, CDR2 YFSETQ. The CDR3 is made up of 15 amino acids. V lost 4 bases and J lost 2, with 12 bases in between. The CDR3 loop is CASSPRPGTNEKLFF. Here the CDR3 DNA reads TGCGCCAGCAGCCCTCGGCCGGGGACTAATGAAAAACTGTTTTTT.

This clonotype was recorded at least ten times. The rearrangement links TRBV20-1 to TRBJ2-1; 10 bases fit TRBD2. CDR1 is DFQATT and CDR2 is SNEGSKA in the germline V gene (reference sequence). There are 19 residues in the CDR3. J was trimmed by 0 bases and V by 0 bases; bases with no gene match: 11. CDR3 bases: TGCAGTGCTAGAGATTTGGCTAGCGGGAGACCAAGCTCCTACAATGAGCAGTTCTTC. Its translation is CSARDLASGRPSSYNEQFF.

This clonotype was counted many times. This chain links TRBV12-3 or TRBV12-4 with TRBJ2-1, with D perhaps matching TRBD2 (6 bases). This CDR3 region has 18 residues. V was clipped by 2 bases and J by 9 bases, with 26 bases between them. CDR3 sequence: CASSLRTKRVGVRGEQFF. The DNA for the CDR3 is TGTGCCAGCAGTTTAAGGACTAAGCGGGTGGGGGTGAGGGGTGAGCAGTTCTTC.

This clonotype was seen at least ten times. J is TRBJ2-7 and V is TRBV5-1; 9 positions agree with TRBD1. Germline V gives CDR1 SGHRS, CDR2 YFSETQ. The CDR3 runs 14 residues. Trimming removed 4 bases from V and 2 bases from J; junction bases left unmatched: 4. Written as DNA, the CDR3 is TGCGCCAGCAGCCACAGACAGGGGGCCTACGAGCAGTACTTC. Translated: CASSHRQGAYEQYF.

This clonotype appeared many times. This chain connects TRBV7-6 to TRBJ2-7, with 10 bases aligning to TRBD2. Trimming at V came to 5 bases and at J to 0 bases, leaving 7 bases not matched to a gene. Per the germline V gene, CDR1 is SGHVS and CDR2 is FNYEAQ. This CDR3 contains 16 residues. CDR3 sequence reads: CASSPRAGGASYEQYF. CDR3 bases: TGTGCCAGCAGCCCTCGAGCGGGAGGGGCCTCCTACGAGCAGTACTTC. Complete variable domain (other parts from reference TRBV7-6 and TRBJ2-7): GAGVSQSPRYKVTKRGQDVALRCDPISGHVSLYWYRQALGQGPEFLTYFNYEAQQDKSGLPNDRFSAERPEGSISTLTIQRTEQRDSAMYRCASSPRAGGASYEQYFGPGTRLTVT.

This clonotype was detected ten times or more. The gene calls are TRBV11-2 and TRBJ2-5, with D possibly being TRBD2 (5 bases). The germline V and J ends were trimmed by 6 bases and 0 bases, with 14 bases remaining between them. The germline V gene has CDR1 SGHAT and CDR2 FQNNGV. There are 15 residues in the CDR3. CDR3 sequence reads: CASSLGSRYQETQYF. CDR3 nucleotides: TGTGCCAGCAGTTTGGGGAGCCGGTACCAAGAGACCCAGTACTTC.

The V and J genes are TRBV2 and TRBJ1-2; D unclear. Germline CDR1 SNHLY, CDR2 FYNNEI. The length of the CDR3 is 13 residues. V lost 9 bases, J lost 7 bases, and 18 bases lay in between. For the CDR3, the DNA is TGTGCCAGACACAGTGGCATGGTGGGTGGCTACACCTTC. Amino acid sequence: CARHSGMVGGYTF.

This clonotype came up a few times. V and J are TRBV12-5 and TRBJ1-2; no firm D call. V shed 5 bases and J shed 2 bases, with 15 bases lying between them. Germline V lookup: CDR1 LGHNT, CDR2 FRNRAP. CDR3 size: 15 residues. This chain's CDR3 is CASGPQWAANYGYTF. The CDR3 DNA reads as TGTGCTAGTGGTCCCCAGTGGGCGGCGAACTATGGCTACACCTTC.

This clonotype was detected many times. The gene calls are TRBV6-2 or TRBV6-3 and TRBJ2-5, with D tentatively TRBD2 (5 bases). This CDR3 has 16 residues. V dropped 0 bases and J dropped 4 bases, with 15 bases sitting between them. CDR1 MNHEY and CDR2 SVGEGT come from the germline V gene. The CDR3 spells CASSYSQLLAPETQYF. The CDR3 region has the DNA TGTGCCAGCAGTTACTCGCAGCTTCTAGCCCCAGAGACCCAGTACTTC.

In regard to this clonotype: A much bigger clone sits one base away, suggesting this may be a read error. This chain uses TRBV7-8 with TRBJ2-7; 10 nucleotides agree with TRBD2. The CDR3 is 17 residues long. Looked up from germline, CDR1 is SGHVS and CDR2 is FQNEAQ. The ends lost 0 bases at V and 7 bases at J; junction bases unmatched: 12. CDR3 amino acids: CASSLATSGAQWDEQYF. The CDR3 bases are TGTGCCAGCAGCTTAGCCACTAGCGGGGCGCAATGGGATGAGCAGTACTTC.

The V and J genes are TRBV9 and TRBJ2-1, with TRBD2 identical over 10 bases. The CDR3 extends over 13 amino acids. Looked up from germline, CDR1 is SGDLS and CDR2 is YYNGEE. With 4 bases clipped from V and 8 bases from J, the junction kept 3 bases outside the gene matches. CDR3 bases: TGTGCCAGCAGCTCTAGCGGGAGCGATGAGCAGTTCTTC. Its translation: CASSSSGSDEQFF.

This clonotype showed up just a few times. The rearrangement uses TRBV6-1 and TRBJ2-1; 10 nucleotides match TRBD1. The germline gives CDR1 MNHNS, CDR2 SASEGT. The CDR3 runs 16 residues. V was pared by 8 bases and J by 1 base, with 8 bases of the junction left unmatched. This CDR3 reads CASVKDRGRSYNEQFF. The DNA of the CDR3 is TGTGCCAGCGTAAAGGACAGGGGGAGATCCTACAATGAGCAGTTCTTC.

Many counts were recorded for this clonotype. The chain joins TRBV20-1 to TRBJ2-3, with TRBD1 identical over 9 bases. The ends lost 0 bases at V and 6 bases at J; junction bases unmatched: 10. The CDR3 has 16 residues. In germline, CDR1 is DFQATT, CDR2 SNEGSKA (reference sequence). Written as DNA, the CDR3 is TGCAGTGCTAGAGATCTTGGGACAGGGAGCAGGGATACGCAGTATTTT. This codes for CSARDLGTGSRDTQYF.

The sample holds many counts of this clonotype. The rearrangement uses TRBV30 and TRBJ2-3; TRBD1 might be the D (5 bases). The length of the CDR3 is 13 residues. Germline-derived CDR1 and CDR2 are GTSNPN and SVGIG (reference sequence). Between the trimmed V and J ends, which lost 4 bases and 2 bases, there was a span of 10 bases. In DNA form, the CDR3 reads TGTGCCTGGATTGGGGCTAACACAGATACGCAGTATTTT. It is translated as CAWIGANTDTQYF.

This clonotype was counted at least ten times. The genes are TRBV12-3 or TRBV12-4 and TRBJ2-7; D uncertain. There are 14 residues in the CDR3. Deletions cut 3 bases from V and 2 bases from J, with 11 bases between. The CDR3: CASSFGVSPYEQYF. In DNA, the CDR3 is TGTGCCAGCAGTTTTGGGGTTTCCCCCTACGAGCAGTACTTC.

This chain links TRBV25-1 with TRBJ2-7, with a possible D match to TRBD1 (5 bases). The CDR3 has 13 residues. V lost 4 bases and J 3 bases, leaving 10 bases between the germline ends. Germline CDR1 and CDR2: MGHDK and SYGVNS. The CDR3 is CASSADRIYEQYF. DNA of the CDR3: TGTGCCAGCAGTGCCGACAGAATCTACGAGCAGTACTTC.

This clonotype was counted at least ten times. Here the CDR3 DNA reads TGTGCCATCAGTGAGTCTCTTGAGACAGTCTATGGCTACACCTTC. Encoded protein: CAISESLETVYGYTF. The chain couples TRBV10-3 to TRBJ1-2, with D tentatively TRBD1 (5 bases). This CDR3 comprises 15 residues. Germline V gene sequence: CDR1 ENHRY, CDR2 SYGVKD. Trimming removed 0 bases at V and 4 bases at J, with 12 bases between.

Concerning this clonotype itself: A much larger clone differs from this one at a single base, so this may be a read error. The CDR3 DNA reads TGCAGTGCTAGAGGTGGAGCGGGAGATTTAGATGAGCAGTTCTTC. This sequence encodes CSARGGAGDLDEQFF. This sequence joins TRBV20-1 and TRBJ2-1, with 8 bases lining up with TRBD2. Per the germline V gene, CDR1 is DFQATT and CDR2 is SNEGSKA (reference sequence). CDR3 length equals 15 residues. After removal of 1 base from V and 8 bases from J, the junction contained 10 bases not matched to a gene.

This clonotype came up many times. The chain combines TRBV7-9 with TRBJ2-1; no clear D gene. V gave up 5 bases and J gave up 10 bases, with 18 bases separating them. Looked up from germline, CDR1 is SEHNR and CDR2 is FQNEAQ (reference sequence). The CDR3 is made up of 14 amino acids. The CDR3, as DNA: TGTGCCAGCAGCCCAAGTATAGTGGTCGACGAGCAGTTCTTC. Amino acids: CASSPSIVVDEQFF. Looking up the rest from reference TRBV7-9 and TRBJ2-1 gives the full variable domain: DTGVSQNPRHKITKRGQNVTFRCDPISEHNRLYWYRQTLGQGPEFLTYFQNEAQLEKSRLLSDRFSAERPKGSFSTLEIQRTEQGDSAMYLCASSPSIVVDEQFFGPGTRLTVL.

V gene TRBV4-1 combines with J gene TRBJ2-5; 12 positions agree with TRBD2. Germline-derived CDR1 and CDR2 are MGHRA and YSYEKL. V shed 3 bases and J 5 bases; nucleotides not matched to a gene: 4. The length of the CDR3 is 15 residues. The CDR3 spells CASSQTLAGGETQYF. The CDR3, as DNA: TGCGCCAGCAGCCAGACACTAGCGGGAGGCGAGACCCAGTACTTC.

This clonotype was observed at least ten times. The chain uses TRBV7-9 and TRBJ1-5, with no clear D. CDR1 and CDR2 from the germline V gene are SEHNR and FQNEAQ (reference sequence). V lost 1 base and J 6 bases, leaving 7 bases between the germline ends. The CDR3 has 13 residues. The CDR3 here is CASSLVEAQPQHF. DNA for the CDR3: TGTGCCAGCAGCTTAGTTGAGGCTCAGCCCCAGCATTTT.

This sequence joins TRBV4-1 and TRBJ1-4, with unresolved D. CDR3 length: 16 amino acids. Trimming took 0 bases from V and 0 from J, leaving 8 bases between them. Germline CDR1 and CDR2: MGHRA and YSYEKL. CDR3 amino acids: CASSQDSRATNEKLFF. In DNA, the CDR3 is TGCGCCAGCAGCCAAGACTCGAGGGCAACTAATGAAAAACTGTTTTTT.

This clonotype was picked up many times. The V gene is TRBV19, the J gene TRBJ2-3; D remains unclear. This CDR3 comprises 13 residues. Trimming pared 6 bases from V and 3 bases from J, leaving 10 bases between. Germline V gene lookup returns CDR1 LNHDA and CDR2 SQIVND (reference sequence). The CDR3 region is CASRHRLTDTQYF. In DNA, the CDR3 is TGTGCCAGTAGACACCGGTTAACAGATACGCAGTATTTT.

This clonotype was counted at least ten times. V usage is TRBV15 and J usage is TRBJ2-6; D call uncertain. The CDR3 extends over 15 amino acids. The ends were cut back, 5 bases at V and 1 base at J, with 9 bases in the middle. Germline values: CDR1 LNHNV, CDR2 YYDKDF (reference sequence). The CDR3 sequence is CATSPYGSGANVLTF. Here the CDR3 DNA reads TGTGCCACCAGCCCTTACGGGTCTGGGGCCAACGTCCTGACTTTC.